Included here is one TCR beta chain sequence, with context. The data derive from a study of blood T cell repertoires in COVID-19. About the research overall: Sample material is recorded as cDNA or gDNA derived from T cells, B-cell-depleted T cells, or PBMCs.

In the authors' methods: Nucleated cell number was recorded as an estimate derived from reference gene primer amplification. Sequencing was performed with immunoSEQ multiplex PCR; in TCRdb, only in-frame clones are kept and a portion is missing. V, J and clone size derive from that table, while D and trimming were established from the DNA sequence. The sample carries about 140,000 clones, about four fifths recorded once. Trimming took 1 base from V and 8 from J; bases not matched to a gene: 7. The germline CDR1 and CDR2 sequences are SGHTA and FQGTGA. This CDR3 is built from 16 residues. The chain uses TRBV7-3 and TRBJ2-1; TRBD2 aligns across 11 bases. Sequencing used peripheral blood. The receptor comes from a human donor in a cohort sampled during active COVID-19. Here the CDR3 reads CASSLITSGSRYEQFF. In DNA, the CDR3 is TGTGCCAGCAGCTTAATTACTAGCGGGAGTAGGTATGAGCAGTTCTTC.